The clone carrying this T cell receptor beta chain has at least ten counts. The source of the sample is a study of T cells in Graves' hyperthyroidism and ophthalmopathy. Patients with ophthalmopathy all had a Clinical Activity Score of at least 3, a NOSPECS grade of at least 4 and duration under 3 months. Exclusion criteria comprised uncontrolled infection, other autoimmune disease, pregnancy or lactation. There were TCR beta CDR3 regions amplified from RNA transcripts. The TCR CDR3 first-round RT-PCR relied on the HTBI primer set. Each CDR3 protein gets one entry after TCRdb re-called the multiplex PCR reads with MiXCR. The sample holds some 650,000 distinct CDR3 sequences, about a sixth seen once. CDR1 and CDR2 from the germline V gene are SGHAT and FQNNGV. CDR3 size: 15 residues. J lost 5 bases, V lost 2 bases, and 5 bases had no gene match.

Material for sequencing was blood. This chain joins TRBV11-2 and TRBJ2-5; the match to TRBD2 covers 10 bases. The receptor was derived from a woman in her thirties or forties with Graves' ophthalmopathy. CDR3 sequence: CASSLLAGVGETQYF. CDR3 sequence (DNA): TGTGCCAGCAGCTTACTAGCGGGAGTAGGGGAGACCCAGTACTTC.